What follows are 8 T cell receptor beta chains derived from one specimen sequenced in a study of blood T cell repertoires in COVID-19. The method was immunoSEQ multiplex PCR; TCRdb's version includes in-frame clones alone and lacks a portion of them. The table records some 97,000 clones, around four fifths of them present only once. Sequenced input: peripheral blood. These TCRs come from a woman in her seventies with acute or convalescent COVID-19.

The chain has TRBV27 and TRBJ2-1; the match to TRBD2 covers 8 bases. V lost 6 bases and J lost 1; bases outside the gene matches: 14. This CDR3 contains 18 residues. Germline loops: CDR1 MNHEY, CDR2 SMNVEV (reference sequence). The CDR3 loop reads CASRLSGVGVRSYNEQFF. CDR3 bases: TGTGCCAGCAGACTTAGCGGGGTCGGGGTCAGATCCTACAATGAGCAGTTCTTC.

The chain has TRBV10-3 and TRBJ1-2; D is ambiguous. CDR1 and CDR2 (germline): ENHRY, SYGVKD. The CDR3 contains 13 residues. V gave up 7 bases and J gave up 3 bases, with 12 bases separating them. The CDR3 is CAITSDGDYGYTF. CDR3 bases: TGTGCCATCACCTCCGACGGGGACTATGGCTACACCTTC.

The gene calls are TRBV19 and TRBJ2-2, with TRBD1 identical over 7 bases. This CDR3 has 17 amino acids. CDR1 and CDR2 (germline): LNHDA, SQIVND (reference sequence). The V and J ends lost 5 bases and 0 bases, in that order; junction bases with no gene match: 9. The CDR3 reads CASSAPGQVANTGELFF. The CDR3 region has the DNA TGTGCCAGTAGTGCCCCCGGACAGGTAGCGAACACCGGGGAGCTGTTTTTT. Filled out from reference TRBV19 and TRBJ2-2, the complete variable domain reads DGGITQSPKYLFRKEGQNVTLSCEQNLNHDAMYWYRQDPGQGLRLIYYSQIVNDFQKGDIAEGYSVSREKKESFPLTVTSAQKNPTAFYLCASSAPGQVANTGELFFGEGSRLTVL.

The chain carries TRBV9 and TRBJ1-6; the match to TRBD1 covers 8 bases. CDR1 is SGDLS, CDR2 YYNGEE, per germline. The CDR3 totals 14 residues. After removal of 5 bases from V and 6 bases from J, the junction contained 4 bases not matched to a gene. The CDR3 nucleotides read TGTGCCAGCAGTAACAGGGGGAGTAATTCACCCCTCCACTTT. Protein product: CASSNRGSNSPLHF.

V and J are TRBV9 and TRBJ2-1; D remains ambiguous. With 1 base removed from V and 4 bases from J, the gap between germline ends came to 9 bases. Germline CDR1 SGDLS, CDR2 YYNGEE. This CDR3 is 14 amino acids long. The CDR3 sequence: CASSVHPGYNEQFF. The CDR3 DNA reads TGTGCCAGCAGCGTACATCCAGGTTACAATGAGCAGTTCTTC.

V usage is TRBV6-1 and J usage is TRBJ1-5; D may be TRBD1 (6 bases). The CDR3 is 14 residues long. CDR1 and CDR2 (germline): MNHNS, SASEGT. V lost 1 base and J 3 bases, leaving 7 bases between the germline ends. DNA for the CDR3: TGTGCCAGCAGTGAAGGGACAGTCAATCAGCCCCAGCATTTT. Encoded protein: CASSEGTVNQPQHF.

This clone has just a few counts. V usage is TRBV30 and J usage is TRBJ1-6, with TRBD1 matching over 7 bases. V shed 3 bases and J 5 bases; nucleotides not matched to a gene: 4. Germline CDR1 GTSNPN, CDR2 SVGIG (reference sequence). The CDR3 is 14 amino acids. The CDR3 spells CAWSQGVDNSPLHF. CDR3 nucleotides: TGTGCCTGGAGCCAGGGGGTGGATAATTCACCCCTCCACTTT.

Written as DNA, the CDR3 is TGCGCCAGCAGTAAGGAGAATGAAAAACTGTTTTTT. Its translation is CASSKENEKLFF. This sequence joins TRBV5-1 and TRBJ1-4; D gene ambiguous. Germline lookup yields CDR1 SGHRS and CDR2 YFSETQ. The CDR3 loop spans 12 amino acids. The V gene lost 5 bases and the J gene lost 5 bases, with 7 bases spanning the gap.